One sample yielded the 12 T cell receptor beta chains listed below, sequenced in a study of blood T cell repertoires in COVID-19. Using immunoSEQ multiplex PCR, the repertoire was profiled, and TCRdb retains in-frame clones only, with some absent. The table has tens of thousands of clones, 75% to 90% seen once. The sequenced sample was peripheral blood. The source is a human donor in a cohort sampled during active COVID-19.

This chain joins TRBV18 and TRBJ1-5, with 10 bases identical to TRBD1. The CDR3 loop spans 15 amino acids. Germline CDR1 reads KGHSH; CDR2 reads LQKENI. After removal of 4 bases from V and 6 bases from J, the junction contained 6 bases not matched to a gene. The CDR3 region has the DNA TGTGCCAGCTCACTTCCCGGGACAGGGGTTCAGCCCCAGCATTTT. Encoded protein: CASSLPGTGVQPQHF.

This clone appeared once. This chain links TRBV4-1 with TRBJ1-1, with a possible D match to TRBD1 (5 bases). V was clipped by 1 base and J by 9 bases, with 9 bases between them. The length of the CDR3 is 12 residues. Germline CDR1 reads MGHRA; CDR2 reads YSYEKL. The CDR3 reads CASSQGGTKAFF. CDR3 sequence (DNA): TGCGCCAGCAGCCAAGGAGGGACTAAAGCTTTCTTT.

The table lists this clone with a few counts. This sequence joins TRBV29-1 and TRBJ1-1; 8 bases match TRBD1. J lost 11 bases, V lost 2 bases, and 4 bases had no gene match. Germline CDR1 is SQVTM and CDR2 is ANQGSEA. The length of the CDR3 is 11 residues. The CDR3 DNA reads as TGCAGCGTTGAAACAGGGGGGCCTGCTTTCTTT. Translated, it gives CSVETGGPAFF.

V and J are TRBV7-8 and TRBJ1-5; D gene unclear. Germline lookup yields CDR1 SGHVS and CDR2 FQNEAQ. Trimming left V 2 bases short and J 0 bases short, with 5 bases between. There are 14 residues in the CDR3. Written as DNA, the CDR3 is TGTGCCAGCAGCTTACAGGCTAGCAATCAGCCCCAGCATTTT. It encodes CASSLQASNQPQHF.

This rearrangement joins TRBV28 to TRBJ1-4; 9 bases fit TRBD1. CDR3 length equals 17 residues. J was trimmed by 1 base and V by 3 bases; bases with no gene match: 6. Per germline, CDR1 MDHEN and CDR2 SYDVKM. The CDR3 region is CASSLWDREETNEKLFF. CDR3 sequence (DNA): TGTGCCAGCAGTTTGTGGGACAGGGAAGAAACTAATGAAAAACTGTTTTTT.

The genes are TRBV7-8 and TRBJ2-7; tentatively, D is TRBD2 (5 bases). The CDR3 totals 15 residues. The germline V gene encodes CDR1 SGHVS and CDR2 FQNEAQ. Trimming took 0 bases from V and 3 from J, leaving 12 bases between them. The CDR3, as DNA: TGTGCCAGCAGCTTAGCCGACGGGGATTACTACGAGCAGTACTTC. Its protein is CASSLADGDYYEQYF.

This chain joins TRBV9 and TRBJ2-7, with D possibly being TRBD2 (6 bases). The CDR3 is 18 residues long. Germline loops: CDR1 SGDLS, CDR2 YYNGEE. Trimming left V 1 base short and J 3 bases short, with 23 bases between. CDR3 sequence (DNA): TGTGCCAGCAGCGTACCTGGGACTCCCCGGCCCCAGGTCTACGAGCAGTACTTC. Its translation: CASSVPGTPRPQVYEQYF.

The CDR3, as DNA: TGTGCCAGCAGTTACTCTACAGGGGGAGCCTACGAGCAGTACTTC. As protein: CASSYSTGGAYEQYF. The chain couples TRBV6-5 to TRBJ2-7; TRBD1 matches at 8 bases. Per germline, CDR1 MNHEY and CDR2 SVGAGI. This CDR3 is built from 15 residues. V dropped 0 bases and J dropped 2; count of bases not matched to a gene: 3.

This clone has just a few counts. The chain recombines TRBV25-1 with TRBJ1-2; D is undetermined. Trimming cost V 3 bases and J 1 base, with 12 bases left between them. The germline V gene has CDR1 MGHDK and CDR2 SYGVNS. CDR3 length equals 15 residues. CDR3 DNA sequence: TGTGCCAGCAGTGAGGGAGGGTCAGTTAACTATGGCTACACCTTC. Amino acids: CASSEGGSVNYGYTF.

The chain recombines TRBV30 with TRBJ2-2; 7 positions agree with TRBD1. The CDR3 totals 13 residues. The V gene end was trimmed by 4 bases and the J gene end by 5 bases; junction bases not matched to a gene: 4. Germline V gives CDR1 GTSNPN, CDR2 SVGIG (reference sequence). CDR3 amino acids: CAWKPGGTGELFF. DNA of the CDR3: TGTGCCTGGAAGCCAGGGGGTACCGGGGAGCTGTTTTTT.

In its sample, this clone was seen a few times. The rearrangement uses TRBV7-9 and TRBJ1-1; D uncertain. V was cut by 6 bases and J by 5 bases, with 16 bases left in between. The CDR3 loop spans 14 amino acids. Per germline, CDR1 SEHNR and CDR2 FQNEAQ (reference sequence). CDR3: CASRQSSSRTEAFF. The CDR3 bases are TGTGCCAGCAGACAGTCCTCGTCCCGAACTGAAGCTTTCTTT.

The J gene is TRBJ2-5, the V gene TRBV18; tentatively, D is TRBD2 (7 bases). CDR1 and CDR2 (germline): KGHSH, LQKENI. Trimming left V 1 base short and J 4 bases short, with 16 bases between. The CDR3 is 16 residues long. In DNA, the CDR3 is TGTGCCAGCTCACCACGCACTGCCCGGGGGGCAGAGACCCAGTACTTC. Translation gives CASSPRTARGAETQYF.